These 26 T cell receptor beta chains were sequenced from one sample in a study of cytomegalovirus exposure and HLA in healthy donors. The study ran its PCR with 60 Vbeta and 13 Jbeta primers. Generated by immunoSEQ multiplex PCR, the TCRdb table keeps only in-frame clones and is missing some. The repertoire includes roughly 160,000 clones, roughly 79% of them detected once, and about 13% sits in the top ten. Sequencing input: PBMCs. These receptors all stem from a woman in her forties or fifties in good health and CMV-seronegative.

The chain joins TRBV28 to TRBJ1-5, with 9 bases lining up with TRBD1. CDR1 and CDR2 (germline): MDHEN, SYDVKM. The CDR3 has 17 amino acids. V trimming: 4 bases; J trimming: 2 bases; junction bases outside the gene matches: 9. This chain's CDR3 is CASSSGTGKEGNQPQHF. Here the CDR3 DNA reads TGTGCCAGCAGTTCCGGGACAGGGAAGGAAGGCAATCAGCCCCAGCATTTT.

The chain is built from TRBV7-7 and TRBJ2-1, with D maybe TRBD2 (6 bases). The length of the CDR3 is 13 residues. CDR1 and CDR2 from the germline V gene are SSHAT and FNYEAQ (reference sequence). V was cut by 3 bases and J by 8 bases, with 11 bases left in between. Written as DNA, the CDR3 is TGTGCCAGCAGCTTTACGACGGGGGATGAGCAGTTCTTC. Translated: CASSFTTGDEQFF.

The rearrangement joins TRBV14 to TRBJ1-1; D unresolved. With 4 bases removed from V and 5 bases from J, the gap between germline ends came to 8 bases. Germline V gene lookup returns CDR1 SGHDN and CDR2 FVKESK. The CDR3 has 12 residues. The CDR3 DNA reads TGTGCCAGCAGCCGACGAGGGACTGAAGCTTTCTTT. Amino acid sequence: CASSRRGTEAFF.

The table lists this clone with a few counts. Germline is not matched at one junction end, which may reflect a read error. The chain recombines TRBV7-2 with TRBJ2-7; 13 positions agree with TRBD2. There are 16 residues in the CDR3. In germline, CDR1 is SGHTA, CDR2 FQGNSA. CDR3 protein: CASSFTSGGASNEQYF. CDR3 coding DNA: TGTGCCAGCAGTTTCACTAGCGGGGGGGCCTCCAACGAGCAGTACTTC. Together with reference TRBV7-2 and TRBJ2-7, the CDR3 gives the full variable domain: GAGVSQSPSNKVTEKGKDVELRCDPISGHTALYWYRQSLGQGLEFLIYFQGNSAPDKSGLPSDRFSAERTGGSVSTLTIQRTQQEDSAVYLCASSFTSGGASNEQYFGPGTRLTVT.

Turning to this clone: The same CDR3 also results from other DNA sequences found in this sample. The chain's CDR3 is CASSLAGGPDEQYF. DNA for the CDR3: TGTGCCAGCAGCTTAGCGGGGGGGCCGGACGAGCAGTACTTC. This chain uses TRBV7-2 with TRBJ2-7; possibly TRBD2 for D (7 bases). CDR1 and CDR2 from the germline V gene are SGHTA and FQGNSA. Trimming took off 0 bases at V and 5 bases at J, with 11 bases between the two ends. The CDR3 spans 14 residues. Combining the CDR3 with reference TRBV7-2 and TRBJ2-7 gives the whole variable domain GAGVSQSPSNKVTEKGKDVELRCDPISGHTALYWYRQSLGQGLEFLIYFQGNSAPDKSGLPSDRFSAERTGGSVSTLTIQRTQQEDSAVYLCASSLAGGPDEQYFGPGTRLTVT.

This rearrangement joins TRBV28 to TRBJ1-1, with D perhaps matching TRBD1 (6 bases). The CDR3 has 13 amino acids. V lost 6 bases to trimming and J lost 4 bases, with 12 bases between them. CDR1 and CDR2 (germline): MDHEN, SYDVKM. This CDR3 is CASRKYRVTEAFF. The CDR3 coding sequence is TGTGCCAGCAGAAAATACAGGGTCACTGAAGCTTTCTTT. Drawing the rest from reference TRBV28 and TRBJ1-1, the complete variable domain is DVKVTQSSRYLVKRTGEKVFLECVQDMDHENMFWYRQDPGLGLRLIYFSYDVKMKEKGDIPEGYSVSREKKERFSLILESASTNQTSMYLCASRKYRVTEAFFGQGTRLTVV.

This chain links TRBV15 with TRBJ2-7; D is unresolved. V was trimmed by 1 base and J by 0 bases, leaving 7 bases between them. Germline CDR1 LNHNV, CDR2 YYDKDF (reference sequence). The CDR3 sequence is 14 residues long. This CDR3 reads CATSRVPSSYEQYF. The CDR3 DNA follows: TGTGCCACCAGCAGAGTCCCGAGCTCCTACGAGCAGTACTTC.

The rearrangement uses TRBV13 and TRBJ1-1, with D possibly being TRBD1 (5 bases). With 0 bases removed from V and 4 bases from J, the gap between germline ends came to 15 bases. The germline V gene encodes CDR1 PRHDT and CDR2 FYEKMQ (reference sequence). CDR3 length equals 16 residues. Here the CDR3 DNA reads TGTGCCAGCAGCTTAGGACTCAGGGTTCTGGGCACTGAAGCTTTCTTT. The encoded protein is CASSLGLRVLGTEAFF. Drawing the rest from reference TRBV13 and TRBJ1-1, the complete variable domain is AAGVIQSPRHLIKEKRETATLKCYPIPRHDTVYWYQQGPGQDPQFLISFYEKMQSDKGSIPDRFSAQQFSDYHSELNMSSLELGDSALYFCASSLGLRVLGTEAFFGQGTRLTVV.

The CDR3 bases are TGCGCCAGCAGTGAGTCGACTAGCGGGAAGAAGGAGCAGTACTTC. Encoded protein: CASSESTSGKKEQYF. V is TRBV10-2 and J is TRBJ2-7; TRBD2 agrees at 11 bases. CDR3 size: 15 residues. With V trimmed by 0 bases and J by 7 bases, 5 bases remained unmatched. CDR1 and CDR2 from the germline V gene are WSHSY and SAAADI.

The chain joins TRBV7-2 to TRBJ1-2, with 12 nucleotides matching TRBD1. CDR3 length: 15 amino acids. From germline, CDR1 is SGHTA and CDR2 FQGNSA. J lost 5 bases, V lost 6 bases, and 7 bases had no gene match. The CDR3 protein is CASRGGQGAGYGYTF. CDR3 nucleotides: TGTGCCAGCAGGGGGGGACAGGGGGCTGGTTATGGCTACACCTTC.

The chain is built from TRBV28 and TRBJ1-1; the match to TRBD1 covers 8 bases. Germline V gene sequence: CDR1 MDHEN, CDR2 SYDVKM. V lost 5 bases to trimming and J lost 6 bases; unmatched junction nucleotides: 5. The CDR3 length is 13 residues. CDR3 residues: CASSPGQGAEAFF. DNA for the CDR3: TGTGCCAGCAGTCCAGGACAGGGTGCTGAAGCTTTCTTT. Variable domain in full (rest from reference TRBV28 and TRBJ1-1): DVKVTQSSRYLVKRTGEKVFLECVQDMDHENMFWYRQDPGLGLRLIYFSYDVKMKEKGDIPEGYSVSREKKERFSLILESASTNQTSMYLCASSPGQGAEAFFGQGTRLTVV.

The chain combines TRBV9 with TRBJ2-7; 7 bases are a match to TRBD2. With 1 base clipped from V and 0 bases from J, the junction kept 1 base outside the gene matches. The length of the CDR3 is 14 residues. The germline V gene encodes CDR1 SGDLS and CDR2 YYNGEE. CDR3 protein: CASSVSGTSYEQYF. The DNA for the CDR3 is TGTGCCAGCAGCGTAAGCGGGACCTCCTACGAGCAGTACTTC.

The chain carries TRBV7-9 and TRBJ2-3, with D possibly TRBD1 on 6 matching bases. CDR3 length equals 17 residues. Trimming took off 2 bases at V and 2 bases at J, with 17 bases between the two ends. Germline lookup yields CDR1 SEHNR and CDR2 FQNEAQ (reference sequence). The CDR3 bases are TGTGCCAGCAGCTTAAGGAGGTCGGACAGATCCACAGATACGCAGTATTTT. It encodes CASSLRRSDRSTDTQYF.

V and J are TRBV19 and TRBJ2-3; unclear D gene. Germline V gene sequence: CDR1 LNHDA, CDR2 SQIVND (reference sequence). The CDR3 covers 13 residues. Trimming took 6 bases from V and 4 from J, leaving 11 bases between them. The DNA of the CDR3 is TGTGCCAGTAGGTTGGAGACCGCAGATACGCAGTATTTT. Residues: CASRLETADTQYF. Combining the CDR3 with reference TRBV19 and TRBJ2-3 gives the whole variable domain DGGITQSPKYLFRKEGQNVTLSCEQNLNHDAMYWYRQDPGQGLRLIYYSQIVNDFQKGDIAEGYSVSREKKESFPLTVTSAQKNPTAFYLCASRLETADTQYFGPGTRLTVL.

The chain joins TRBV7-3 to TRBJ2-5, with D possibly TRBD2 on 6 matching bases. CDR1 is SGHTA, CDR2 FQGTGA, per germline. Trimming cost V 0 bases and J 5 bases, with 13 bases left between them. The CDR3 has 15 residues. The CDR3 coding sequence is TGTGCCAGCAGCTTAACGCGGGGTGATAGGGAGACCCAGTACTTC. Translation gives CASSLTRGDRETQYF.

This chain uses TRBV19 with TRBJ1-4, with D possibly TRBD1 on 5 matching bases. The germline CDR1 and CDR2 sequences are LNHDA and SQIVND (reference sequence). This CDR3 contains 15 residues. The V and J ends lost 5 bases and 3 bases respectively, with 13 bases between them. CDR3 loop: CASSSRGDSNEKLFF. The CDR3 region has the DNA TGTGCCAGTAGTTCCCGCGGGGACTCTAATGAAAAACTGTTTTTT.

CDR3 nucleotide sequence: TGCGCCAGCAGTGCGGGACAAGTCTACGAGCAGTACTTC. It yields the protein CASSAGQVYEQYF. The V and J genes are TRBV10-2 and TRBJ2-7; tentatively, D is TRBD1 (6 bases). Trimming removed 4 bases at V and 3 bases at J, with 10 bases between. Germline V lookup: CDR1 WSHSY, CDR2 SAAADI. CDR3 length: 13 amino acids.

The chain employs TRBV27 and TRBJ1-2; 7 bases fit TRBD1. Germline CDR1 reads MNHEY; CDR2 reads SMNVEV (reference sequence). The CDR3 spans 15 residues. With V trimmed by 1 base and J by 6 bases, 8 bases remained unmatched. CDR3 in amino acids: CASSLYGQGVDGYTF. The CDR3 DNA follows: TGTGCCAGCAGTTTATACGGCCAGGGGGTAGATGGCTACACCTTC.

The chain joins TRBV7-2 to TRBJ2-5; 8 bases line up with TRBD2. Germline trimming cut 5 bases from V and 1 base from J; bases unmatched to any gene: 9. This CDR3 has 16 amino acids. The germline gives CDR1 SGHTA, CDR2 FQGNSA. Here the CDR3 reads CASSPGGGGSQETQYF. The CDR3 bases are TGTGCCAGCAGCCCCGGGGGCGGGGGGTCCCAAGAGACCCAGTACTTC. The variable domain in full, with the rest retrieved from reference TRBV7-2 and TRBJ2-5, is GAGVSQSPSNKVTEKGKDVELRCDPISGHTALYWYRQSLGQGLEFLIYFQGNSAPDKSGLPSDRFSAERTGGSVSTLTIQRTQQEDSAVYLCASSPGGGGSQETQYFGPGTRLLVL.

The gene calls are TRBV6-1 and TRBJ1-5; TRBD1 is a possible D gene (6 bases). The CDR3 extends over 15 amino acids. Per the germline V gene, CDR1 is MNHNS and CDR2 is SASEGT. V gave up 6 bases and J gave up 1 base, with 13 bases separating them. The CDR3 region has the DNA TGTGCCAGCAGACACGGAGGACAGAGCAATCAGCCCCAGCATTTT. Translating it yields CASRHGGQSNQPQHF.

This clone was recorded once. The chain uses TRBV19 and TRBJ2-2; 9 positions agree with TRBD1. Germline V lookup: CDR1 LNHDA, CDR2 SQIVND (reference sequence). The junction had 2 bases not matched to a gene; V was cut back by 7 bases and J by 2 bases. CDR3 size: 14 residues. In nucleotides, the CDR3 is TGTGCCAGTACGGACAGGGGAAACACCGGGGAGCTGTTTTTT. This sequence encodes CASTDRGNTGELFF.

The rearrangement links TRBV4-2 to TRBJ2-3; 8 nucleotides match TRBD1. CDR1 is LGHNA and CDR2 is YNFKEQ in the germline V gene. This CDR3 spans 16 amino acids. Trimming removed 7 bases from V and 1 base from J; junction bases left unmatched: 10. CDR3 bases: TGTGCCAGCACCATGGAACCGGGACAGGGCACAGATACGCAGTATTTT. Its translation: CASTMEPGQGTDTQYF.

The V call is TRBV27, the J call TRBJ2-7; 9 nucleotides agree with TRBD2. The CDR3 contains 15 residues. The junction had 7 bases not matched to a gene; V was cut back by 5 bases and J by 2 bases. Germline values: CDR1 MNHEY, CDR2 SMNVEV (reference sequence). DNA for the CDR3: TGTGCCAGCAGTGTAGTAGCGGGAGATCCCTACGAGCAGTACTTC. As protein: CASSVVAGDPYEQYF.

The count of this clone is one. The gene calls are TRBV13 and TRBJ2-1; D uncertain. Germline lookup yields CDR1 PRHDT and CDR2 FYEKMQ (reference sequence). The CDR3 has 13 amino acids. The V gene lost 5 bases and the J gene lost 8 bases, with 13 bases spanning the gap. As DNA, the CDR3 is TGTGCCAGCAGCCCGCCCAGCGCCCATGAGCAGTTCTTC. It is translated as CASSPPSAHEQFF. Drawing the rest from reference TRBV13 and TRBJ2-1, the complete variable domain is AAGVIQSPRHLIKEKRETATLKCYPIPRHDTVYWYQQGPGQDPQFLISFYEKMQSDKGSIPDRFSAQQFSDYHSELNMSSLELGDSALYFCASSPPSAHEQFFGPGTRLTVL.

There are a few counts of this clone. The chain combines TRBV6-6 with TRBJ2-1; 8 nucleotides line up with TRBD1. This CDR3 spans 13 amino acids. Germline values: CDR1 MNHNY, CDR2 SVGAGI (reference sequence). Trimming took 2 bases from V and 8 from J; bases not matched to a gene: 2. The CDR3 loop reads CASSYGQGDEQFF. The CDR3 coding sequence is TGTGCCAGCAGTTACGGACAGGGCGATGAGCAGTTCTTC.

CDR3: CASSSPGEEQYF. DNA of the CDR3: TGTGCCAGCAGTTCCCCGGGGGAAGAGCAGTACTTC. V gene TRBV27 combines with J gene TRBJ2-7; the D gene is possibly TRBD2 (6 bases). Trimming removed 4 bases at V and 7 bases at J, with 11 bases between. CDR3 size: 12 residues. Germline V gene data show CDR1 as MNHEY and CDR2 as SMNVEV (reference sequence).